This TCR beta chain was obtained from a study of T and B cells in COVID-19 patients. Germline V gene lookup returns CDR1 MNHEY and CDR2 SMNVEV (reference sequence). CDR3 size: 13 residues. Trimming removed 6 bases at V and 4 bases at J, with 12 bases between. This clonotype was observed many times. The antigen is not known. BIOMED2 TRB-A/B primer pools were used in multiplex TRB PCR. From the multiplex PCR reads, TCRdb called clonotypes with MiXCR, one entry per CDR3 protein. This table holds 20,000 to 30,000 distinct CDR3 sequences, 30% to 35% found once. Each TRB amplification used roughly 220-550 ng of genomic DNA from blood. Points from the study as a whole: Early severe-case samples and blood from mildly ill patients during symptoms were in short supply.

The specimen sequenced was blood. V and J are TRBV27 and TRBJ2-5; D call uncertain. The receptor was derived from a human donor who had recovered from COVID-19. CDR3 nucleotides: TGTGCCAGCAGCCAATTCCCATCAGAGACCCAGTACTTC. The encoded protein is CASSQFPSETQYF.